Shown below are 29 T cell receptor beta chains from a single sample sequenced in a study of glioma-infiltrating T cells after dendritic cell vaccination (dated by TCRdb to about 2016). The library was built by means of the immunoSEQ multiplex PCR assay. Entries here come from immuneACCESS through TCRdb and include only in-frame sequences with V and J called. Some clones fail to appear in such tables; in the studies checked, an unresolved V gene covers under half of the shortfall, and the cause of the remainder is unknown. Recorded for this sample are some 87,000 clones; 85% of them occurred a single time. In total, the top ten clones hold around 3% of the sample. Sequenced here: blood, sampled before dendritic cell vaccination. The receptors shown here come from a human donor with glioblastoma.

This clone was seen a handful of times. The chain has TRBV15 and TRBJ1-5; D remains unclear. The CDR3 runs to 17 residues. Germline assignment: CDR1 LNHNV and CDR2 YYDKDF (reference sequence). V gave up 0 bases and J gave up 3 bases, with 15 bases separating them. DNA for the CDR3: TGTGCCACCAGCAGAGAGATTAGGGTACGGGACAATCAGCCCCAGCATTTT. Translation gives CATSREIRVRDNQPQHF. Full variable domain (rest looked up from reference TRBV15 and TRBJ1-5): DAMVIQNPRYQVTQFGKPVTLSCSQTLNHNVMYWYQQKSSQAPKLLFHYYDKDFNNEADTPDNFQSRRPNTSFCFLDIRSPGLGDTAMYLCATSREIRVRDNQPQHFGDGTRLSIL.

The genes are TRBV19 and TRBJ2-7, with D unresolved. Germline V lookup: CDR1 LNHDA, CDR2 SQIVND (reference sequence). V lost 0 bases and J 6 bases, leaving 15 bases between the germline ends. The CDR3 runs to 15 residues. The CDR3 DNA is TGTGCCAGTAGTATAGATTCGGCAGGCCGTGTCGAGCAGTACTTC. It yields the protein CASSIDSAGRVEQYF.

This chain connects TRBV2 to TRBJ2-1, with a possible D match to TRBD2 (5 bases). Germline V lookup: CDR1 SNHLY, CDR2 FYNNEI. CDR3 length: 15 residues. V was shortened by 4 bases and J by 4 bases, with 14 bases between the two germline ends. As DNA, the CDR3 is TGTGCCAGCAGTGGTGGGCGGACTGTATACAATGAGCAGTTCTTC. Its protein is CASSGGRTVYNEQFF.

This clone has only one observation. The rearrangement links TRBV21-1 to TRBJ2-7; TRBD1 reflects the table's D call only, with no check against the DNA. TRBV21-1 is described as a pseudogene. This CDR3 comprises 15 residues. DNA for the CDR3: TGTGCCAGCAGCTTGATGGGACAAGTTTTCTACGAGCAGTACTTC. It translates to CASSLMGQVFYEQYF.

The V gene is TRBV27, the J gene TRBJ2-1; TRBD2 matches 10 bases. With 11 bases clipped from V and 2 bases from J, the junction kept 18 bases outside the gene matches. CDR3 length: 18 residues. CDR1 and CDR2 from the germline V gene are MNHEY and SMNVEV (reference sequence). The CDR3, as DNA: TGTGCCTCCGGCGGCGGTATAGCGGGAGGAACCGCCTACAATGAGCAGTTCTTC. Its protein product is CASGGGIAGGTAYNEQFF.

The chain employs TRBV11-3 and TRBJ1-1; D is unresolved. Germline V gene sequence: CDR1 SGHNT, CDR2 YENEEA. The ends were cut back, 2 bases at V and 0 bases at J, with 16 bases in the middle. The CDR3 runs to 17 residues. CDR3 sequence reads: CASSLSAQERMNTEAFF. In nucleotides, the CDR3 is TGTGCCAGCAGCTTATCAGCCCAGGAAAGGATGAACACTGAAGCTTTCTTT.

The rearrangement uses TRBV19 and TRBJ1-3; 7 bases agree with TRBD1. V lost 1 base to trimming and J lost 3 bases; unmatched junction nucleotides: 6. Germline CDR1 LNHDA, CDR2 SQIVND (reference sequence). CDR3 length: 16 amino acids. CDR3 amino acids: CASSIGGQGGGNTIYF. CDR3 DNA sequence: TGTGCCAGTAGTATAGGAGGCCAGGGGGGTGGAAACACCATATATTTT.

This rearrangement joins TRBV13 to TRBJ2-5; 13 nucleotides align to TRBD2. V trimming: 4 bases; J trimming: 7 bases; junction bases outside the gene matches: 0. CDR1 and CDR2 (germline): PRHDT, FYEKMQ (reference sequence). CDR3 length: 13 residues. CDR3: CASSWTSGGTQYF. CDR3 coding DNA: TGTGCCAGCAGCTGGACTAGCGGGGGGACCCAGTACTTC.

The CDR3 DNA sequence: TGTGCCAGCAGCAAGGGGGCCTATGGCTACACCTTC. Protein sequence: CASSKGAYGYTF. The chain is built from TRBV14 and TRBJ1-2; 7 nucleotides match TRBD1. The CDR3 length is 12 residues. With 5 bases clipped from V and 4 bases from J, the junction kept 1 base outside the gene matches. Germline loops: CDR1 SGHDN, CDR2 FVKESK.

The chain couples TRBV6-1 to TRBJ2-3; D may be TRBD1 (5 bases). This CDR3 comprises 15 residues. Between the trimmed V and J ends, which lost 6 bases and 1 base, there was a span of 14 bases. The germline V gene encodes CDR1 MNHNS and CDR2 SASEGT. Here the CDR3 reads CASSDRGAGTDTQYF. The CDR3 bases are TGTGCCAGCAGCGATAGGGGCGCCGGCACAGATACGCAGTATTTT.

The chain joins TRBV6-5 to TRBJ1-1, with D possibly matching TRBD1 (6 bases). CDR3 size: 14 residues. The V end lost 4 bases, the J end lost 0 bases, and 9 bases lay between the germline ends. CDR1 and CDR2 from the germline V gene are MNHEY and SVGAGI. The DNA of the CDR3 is TGTGCCAGCAGTTCCGACAGGCTGAACACTGAAGCTTTCTTT. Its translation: CASSSDRLNTEAFF.

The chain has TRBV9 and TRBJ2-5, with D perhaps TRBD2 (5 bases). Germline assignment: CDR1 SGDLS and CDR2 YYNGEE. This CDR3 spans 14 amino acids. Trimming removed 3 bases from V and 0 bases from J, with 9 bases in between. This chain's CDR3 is CASSDPRDQETQYF. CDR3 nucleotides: TGTGCCAGCAGCGACCCGCGGGACCAAGAGACCCAGTACTTC.

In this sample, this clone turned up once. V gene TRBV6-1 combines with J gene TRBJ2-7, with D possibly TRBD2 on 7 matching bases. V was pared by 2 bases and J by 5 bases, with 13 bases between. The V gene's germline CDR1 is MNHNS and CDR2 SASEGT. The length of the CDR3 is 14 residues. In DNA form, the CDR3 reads TGTGCCAGCAGTGAATGGGGGGGCGGGAACGAGCAGTACTTC. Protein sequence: CASSEWGGGNEQYF.

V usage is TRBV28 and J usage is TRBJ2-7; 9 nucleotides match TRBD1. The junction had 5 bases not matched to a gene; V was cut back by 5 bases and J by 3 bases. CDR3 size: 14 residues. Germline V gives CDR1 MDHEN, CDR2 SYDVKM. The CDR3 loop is CASSGGQGFYEQYF. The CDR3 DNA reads TGTGCCAGCAGTGGGGGACAGGGTTTCTACGAGCAGTACTTC.

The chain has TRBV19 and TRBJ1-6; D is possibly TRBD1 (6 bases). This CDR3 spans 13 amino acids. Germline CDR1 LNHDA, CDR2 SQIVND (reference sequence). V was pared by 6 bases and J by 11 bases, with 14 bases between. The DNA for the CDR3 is TGTGCCAGTAGCTTGGGGGCAAGGACACCCCTCCACTTT. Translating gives CASSLGARTPLHF.

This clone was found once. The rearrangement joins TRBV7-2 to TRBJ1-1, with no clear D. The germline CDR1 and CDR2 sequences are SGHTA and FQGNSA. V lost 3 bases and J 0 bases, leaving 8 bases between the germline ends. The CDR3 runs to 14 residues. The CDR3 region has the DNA TGTGCCAGCAGCTTTGAGGGAATGAACACTGAAGCTTTCTTT. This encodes CASSFEGMNTEAFF.

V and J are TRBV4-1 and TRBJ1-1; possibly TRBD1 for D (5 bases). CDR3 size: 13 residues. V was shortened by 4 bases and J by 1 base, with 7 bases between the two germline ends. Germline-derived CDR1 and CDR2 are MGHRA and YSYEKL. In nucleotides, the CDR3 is TGCGCCAGCAGCCTGGACAAGAACACTGAAGCTTTCTTT. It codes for CASSLDKNTEAFF.

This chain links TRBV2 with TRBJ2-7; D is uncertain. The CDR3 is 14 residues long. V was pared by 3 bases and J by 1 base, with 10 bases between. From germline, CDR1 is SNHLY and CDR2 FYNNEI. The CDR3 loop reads CASSDSAGSYEQYF. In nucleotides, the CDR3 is TGTGCCAGCAGTGATAGTGCAGGTTCCTACGAGCAGTACTTC.

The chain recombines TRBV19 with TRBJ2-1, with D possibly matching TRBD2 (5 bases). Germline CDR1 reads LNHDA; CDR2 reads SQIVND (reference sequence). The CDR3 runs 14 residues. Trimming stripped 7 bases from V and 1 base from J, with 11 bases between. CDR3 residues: CASNEDWSYNEQFF. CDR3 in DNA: TGTGCCAGTAATGAGGACTGGTCCTACAATGAGCAGTTCTTC.

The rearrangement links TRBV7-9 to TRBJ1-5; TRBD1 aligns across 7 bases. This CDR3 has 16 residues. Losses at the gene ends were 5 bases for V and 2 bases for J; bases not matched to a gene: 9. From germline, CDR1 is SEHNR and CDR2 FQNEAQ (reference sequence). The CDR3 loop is CASSPTGAGGNQPQHF. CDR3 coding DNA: TGTGCCAGCAGCCCTACAGGGGCCGGGGGCAATCAGCCCCAGCATTTT.

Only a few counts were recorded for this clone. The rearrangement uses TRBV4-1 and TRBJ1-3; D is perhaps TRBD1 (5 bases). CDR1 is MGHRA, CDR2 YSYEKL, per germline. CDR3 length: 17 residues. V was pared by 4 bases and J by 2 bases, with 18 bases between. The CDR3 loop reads CASSPMGGSGTGNTIYF. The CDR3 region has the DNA TGCGCCAGCAGCCCGATGGGGGGGAGCGGGACTGGAAACACCATATATTTT.

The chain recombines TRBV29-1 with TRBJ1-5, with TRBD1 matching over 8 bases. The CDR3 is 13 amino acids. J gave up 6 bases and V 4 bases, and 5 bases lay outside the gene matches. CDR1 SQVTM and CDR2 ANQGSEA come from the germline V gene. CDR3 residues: CSVGTTGGQPQHF. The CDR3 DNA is TGCAGCGTTGGGACAACAGGGGGTCAGCCCCAGCATTTT.

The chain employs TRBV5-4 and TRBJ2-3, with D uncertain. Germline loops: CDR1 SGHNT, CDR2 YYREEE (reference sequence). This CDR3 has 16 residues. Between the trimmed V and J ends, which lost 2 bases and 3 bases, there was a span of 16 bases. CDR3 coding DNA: TGTGCCAGCAGCTTTCTAGTCTCGGAACCTACAGATACGCAGTATTTT. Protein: CASSFLVSEPTDTQYF.

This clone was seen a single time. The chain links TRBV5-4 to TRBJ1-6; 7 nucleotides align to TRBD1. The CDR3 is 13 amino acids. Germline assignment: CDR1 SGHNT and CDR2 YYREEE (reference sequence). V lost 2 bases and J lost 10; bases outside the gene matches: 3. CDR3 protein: CASSLGGSSPLHF. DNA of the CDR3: TGTGCCAGCAGCTTAGGGGGCAGCTCACCCCTCCACTTT.

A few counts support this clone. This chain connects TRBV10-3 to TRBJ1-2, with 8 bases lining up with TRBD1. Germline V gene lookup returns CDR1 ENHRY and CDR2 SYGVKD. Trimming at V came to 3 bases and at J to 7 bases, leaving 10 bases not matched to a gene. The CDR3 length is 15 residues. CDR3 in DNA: TGTGCCATCAGTGAAGACAGGGGAACCTCCTCTGGCTACACCTTC. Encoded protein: CAISEDRGTSSGYTF.

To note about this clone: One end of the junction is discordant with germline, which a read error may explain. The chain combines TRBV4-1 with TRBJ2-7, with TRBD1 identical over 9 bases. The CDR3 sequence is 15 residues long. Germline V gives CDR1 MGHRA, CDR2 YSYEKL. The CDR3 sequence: CASSYSGTGSYEQCF. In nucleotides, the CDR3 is TGCGCCAGCAGCTATTCCGGGACAGGGTCCTACGAGCAGTGCTTC.

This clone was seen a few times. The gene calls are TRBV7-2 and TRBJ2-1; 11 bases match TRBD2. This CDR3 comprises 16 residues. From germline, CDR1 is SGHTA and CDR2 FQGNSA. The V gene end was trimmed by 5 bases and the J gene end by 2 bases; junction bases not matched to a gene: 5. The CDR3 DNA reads TGTGCCAGCAGCCCCCCACTAGCGGGGGCCTACAATGAGCAGTTCTTC. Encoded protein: CASSPPLAGAYNEQFF.

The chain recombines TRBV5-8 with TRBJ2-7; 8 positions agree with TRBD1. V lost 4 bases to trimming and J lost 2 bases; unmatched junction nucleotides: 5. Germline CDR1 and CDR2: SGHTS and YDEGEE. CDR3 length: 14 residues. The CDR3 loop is CASSRRTGTYEQYF. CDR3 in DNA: TGTGCCAGCAGCCGTCGGACAGGGACCTACGAGCAGTACTTC.

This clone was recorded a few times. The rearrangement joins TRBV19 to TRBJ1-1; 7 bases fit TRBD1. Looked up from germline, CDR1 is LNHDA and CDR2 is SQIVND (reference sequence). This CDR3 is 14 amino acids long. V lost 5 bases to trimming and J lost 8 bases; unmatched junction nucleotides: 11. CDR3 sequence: CASSPLTGIEEAFF. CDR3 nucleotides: TGTGCCAGTAGTCCATTGACAGGGATCGAGGAAGCTTTCTTT.